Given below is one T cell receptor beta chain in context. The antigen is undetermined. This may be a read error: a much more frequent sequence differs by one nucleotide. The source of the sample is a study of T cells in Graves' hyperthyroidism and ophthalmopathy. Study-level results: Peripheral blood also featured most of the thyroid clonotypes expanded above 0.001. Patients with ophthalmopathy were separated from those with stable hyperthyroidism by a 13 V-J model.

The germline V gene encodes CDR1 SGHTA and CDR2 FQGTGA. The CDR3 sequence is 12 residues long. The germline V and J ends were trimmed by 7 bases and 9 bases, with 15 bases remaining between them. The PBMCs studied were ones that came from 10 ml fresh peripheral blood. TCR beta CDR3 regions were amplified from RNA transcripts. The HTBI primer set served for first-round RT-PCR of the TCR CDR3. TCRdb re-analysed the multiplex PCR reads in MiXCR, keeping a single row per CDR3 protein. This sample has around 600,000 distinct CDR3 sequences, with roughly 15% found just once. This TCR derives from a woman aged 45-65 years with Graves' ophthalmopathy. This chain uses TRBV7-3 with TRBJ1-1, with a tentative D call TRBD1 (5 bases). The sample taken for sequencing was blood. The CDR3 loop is CASNGWDGKAFF. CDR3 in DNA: TGTGCCAGCAACGGCTGGGACGGTAAAGCTTTCTTT.